This TCR beta chain was recovered during a study of T cells in Graves' hyperthyroidism and ophthalmopathy. V trimming: 5 bases; J trimming: 6 bases; junction bases outside the gene matches: 7. This CDR3 has 16 amino acids. The germline gives CDR1 MNHEY, CDR2 SMNVEV (reference sequence). Researchers amplified the TCR beta CDR3 regions from RNA transcripts. The HTBI primer set was used in a first-round RT-PCR of the TCR CDR3. TCRdb called the multiplex PCR reads again in MiXCR, with one record for every CDR3 protein. The sample records 300,000 to 450,000 distinct CDR3 sequences, roughly 25% being singletons. Study findings and constraints: Ophthalmopathy prediction by the model preceded onset by a median roughly 6 months. Most thyroid clonotypes that were expanded above 0.001 also turned up in blood.

This clonotype was seen more than once but under ten times. Antigen: not known. Patients aged 18 to 65 had newly diagnosed hyperthyroidism lasting under 2 months. Patients having uncontrolled infection, another autoimmune disease, pregnancy or lactation were not included. The sequence derives from a man aged 50 to 59 with Graves' hyperthyroidism. This chain links TRBV27 with TRBJ2-4, with 13 bases aligning to TRBD2. The sample comprised blood. The DNA for the CDR3 is TGTGCCAGCAGTCTCGGGACTAGCGGGGCGCTAAACATTCAGTACTTC. Translated: CASSLGTSGALNIQYF.